The 14 T cell receptor beta chains given below trace back to one sample, sequenced in a study of early T cells in non-severe SARS-CoV-2 infection. TCRdb reanalysed the 5' RACE reads using MiXCR and keeps one entry per CDR3 protein. The sample has around 70,000 distinct CDR3 sequences; 9.1% are singletons. Sequencing input: whole blood. Receptor source: an adult who was a healthcare worker with PCR-confirmed SARS-CoV-2 infection or an uninfected control (not recorded which).

The J gene is TRBJ1-5, the V gene TRBV20-1, with D possibly being TRBD1 (6 bases). CDR3 length: 14 residues. Germline V gene sequence: CDR1 DFQATT, CDR2 SNEGSKA (reference sequence). Trimming removed 3 bases at V and 6 bases at J, with 15 bases between. CDR3 in amino acids: CSASTAQGVQPQHF. The CDR3 bases are TGCAGTGCTAGTACCGCACAGGGAGTTCAGCCCCAGCATTTT.

This chain links TRBV2 with TRBJ2-3, with D possibly TRBD2 on 6 matching bases. The germline V and J ends were trimmed by 5 bases and 0 bases, with 12 bases remaining between them. The CDR3 is 15 residues long. Germline V CDR1 and CDR2: SNHLY, FYNNEI. The CDR3 is CASSREAGSTDTQYF. In nucleotides, the CDR3 is TGTGCCAGCAGTCGTGAGGCGGGGAGCACAGATACGCAGTATTTT.

This clonotype was seen a few times. The chain combines TRBV29-1 with TRBJ2-1; 7 bases align to TRBD2. Germline V CDR1 and CDR2: SQVTM, ANQGSEA. CDR3 size: 13 residues. V lost 6 bases and J lost 4; bases outside the gene matches: 6. The CDR3, as DNA: TGCAGCGTCCGACTAGCAGGTTACAATGAGCAGTTCTTC. It yields the protein CSVRLAGYNEQFF.

This clonotype was detected ten times or more. The rearrangement uses TRBV15 and TRBJ1-6, with TRBD1 identical over 10 bases. The CDR3 extends over 16 amino acids. V lost 0 bases and J lost 10; bases outside the gene matches: 6. Germline V gene data show CDR1 as LNHNV and CDR2 as YYDKDF (reference sequence). This chain's CDR3 is CATSRDRTGGESPLHF. The CDR3 nucleotides read TGTGCCACCAGCAGAGATCGGACAGGGGGAGAATCACCCCTCCACTTT.

By share, this clonotype counts as medium-sized. The CDR3 sequence: CASSSRQVGEQFF. The CDR3 region has the DNA TGTGCCAGCAGTAGTCGACAGGTGGGTGAGCAGTTCTTC. The chain employs TRBV12-3 or TRBV12-4 and TRBJ2-1, with TRBD1 as a possible D gene (6 bases). The V end was cut by 5 bases, the J end by 9 bases, with 14 bases between. The CDR3 is 13 amino acids.

The chain uses TRBV14 and TRBJ2-1; 7 bases are a match to TRBD2. Trimming at V came to 1 base and at J to 9 bases, leaving 3 bases not matched to a gene. The CDR3 has 13 residues. The germline V gene encodes CDR1 SGHDN and CDR2 FVKESK. The CDR3 nucleotides are TGTGCCAGCAGCCAAGTCCCTAGCGGTGAGCAGTTCTTC. This sequence encodes CASSQVPSGEQFF.

In its sample, this clonotype was seen many times. The chain employs TRBV9 and TRBJ2-3, with 7 bases aligning to TRBD2. Germline assignment: CDR1 SGDLS and CDR2 YYNGEE. The CDR3 runs to 16 residues. J gave up 2 bases and V 0 bases, and 6 bases lay outside the gene matches. DNA of the CDR3: TGTGCCAGCAGCGTAGTTGGCCTAGCGGCCACAGATACGCAGTATTTT. Translating it yields CASSVVGLAATDTQYF.

The sample holds many counts of this clonotype. CDR3 sequence (DNA): TGTGCCAGCAGCGTCCAGACCGGGGAGCTGTTTTTT. It specifies CASSVQTGELFF. The chain links TRBV9 to TRBJ2-2; D unresolved. Germline lookup yields CDR1 SGDLS and CDR2 YYNGEE. The CDR3 is made up of 12 amino acids. Trimming stripped 2 bases from V and 5 bases from J, with 4 bases between.

This clonotype has ten or more counts. The V call is TRBV7-9, the J call TRBJ1-1; 8 nucleotides agree with TRBD1. Trimming took 7 bases from V and 3 from J; bases not matched to a gene: 7. The CDR3 sequence is 14 residues long. CDR1 and CDR2 (germline): SEHNR, FQNEAQ (reference sequence). The CDR3 DNA reads as TGTGCCAGCATCTCCCAGGGGGCGGACACTGAAGCTTTCTTT. As protein: CASISQGADTEAFF.

This clonotype came up many times. V and J are TRBV11-2 and TRBJ2-3, with 12 positions matching TRBD2. Trimming at V came to 6 bases and at J to 0 bases, leaving 10 bases not matched to a gene. Looked up from germline, CDR1 is SGHAT and CDR2 is FQNNGV. The CDR3 length is 18 residues. The CDR3 DNA is TGTGCCAGCAGTTCTCCGGGACTAGCGGGTTACAGCACAGATACGCAGTATTTT. Translating it yields CASSSPGLAGYSTDTQYF.

This clonotype was detected many times. The chain uses TRBV5-4 and TRBJ1-1, with 9 positions matching TRBD1. This CDR3 region has 15 residues. The germline V gene encodes CDR1 SGHNT and CDR2 YYREEE (reference sequence). The V segment lost 0 bases and the J segment 2 bases; nucleotides outside the gene matches: 2. CDR3: CASSLEGQGNTEAFF. The CDR3, as DNA: TGTGCCAGCAGCTTGGAGGGACAGGGAAACACTGAAGCTTTCTTT.

The rearrangement links TRBV11-2 to TRBJ2-1; D unclear. The CDR3 extends over 11 amino acids. V lost 8 bases to trimming and J lost 4 bases, with 6 bases between them. The germline CDR1 and CDR2 sequences are SGHAT and FQNNGV. The CDR3 loop reads CASADYNEQFF. CDR3 in DNA: TGTGCCAGCGCAGATTACAATGAGCAGTTCTTC.

This clonotype was picked up a small number of times. This chain links TRBV7-6 with TRBJ2-3; 9 bases agree with TRBD2. Germline CDR1 SGHVS, CDR2 FNYEAQ. With V trimmed by 4 bases and J by 5 bases, 13 bases remained unmatched. CDR3 size: 17 residues. Here the CDR3 DNA reads TGTGCCAGCAGCTCGCGGACTAGCGCCTTAAATTTAGATACGCAGTATTTT. Protein product: CASSSRTSALNLDTQYF.

This clonotype was seen repeatedly, ten times or more. The chain is built from TRBV14 and TRBJ2-7; D ambiguous. Germline V gives CDR1 SGHDN, CDR2 FVKESK. CDR3 length: 18 amino acids. V shed 0 bases and J shed 2 bases, with 20 bases lying between them. This chain's CDR3 is CASSQDFLGRHNPYEQYF. As DNA, the CDR3 is TGTGCCAGCAGCCAAGATTTTCTCGGGCGACATAATCCCTACGAGCAGTACTTC.